This is a list of T cell receptor beta chains from one sample in a study of circulating and synovial CD4+ cells in juvenile arthritis. Clones were sequenced by immunoSEQ multiplex PCR, and TCRdb holds only the in-frame ones, with some missing. The sample consists of tens of thousands of clones, approximately 96% of them appearing once. The sequenced sample consisted of CD4+ T cells from blood. These receptors all come from a human donor with juvenile idiopathic arthritis. Both conserved end residues are part of each CDR3.

J gene: TRBJ2-1; V gene: TRBV7-3; CDR3 protein: CASSYTGGATHNEQFF
J gene: TRBJ2-7; V gene: TRBV7-8; CDR3 protein: CASSLNNWILGGEQYF
J gene: TRBJ1-5; V gene: TRBV12-5; CDR3 protein: CASGLSTGARQPQHF
J gene: TRBJ2-5; V gene: TRBV29-1; CDR3 protein: CSVSRGGEETQYF
J gene: TRBJ2-4; V gene: TRBV12-5; CDR3 protein: CASHRDTAKNIQYF
J gene: TRBJ1-2; V gene: TRBV5-6; CDR3 protein: CASSLDDRVGGGYTF
J gene: TRBJ1-1; V gene: TRBV6-4; CDR3 protein: CASSDSFRGGTEAFF
J gene: TRBJ2-7; V gene: TRBV7-2; CDR3 protein: CASSFRGQGVYYEQYF
J gene: TRBJ1-2; V gene: TRBV21-1; CDR3 protein: CASSKGEGPGEGYGYTF
J gene: TRBJ1-2; V gene: TRBV7-3; CDR3 protein: CASSFELNYDYTF
J gene: TRBJ2-7; V gene: TRBV7-2; CDR3 protein: CASTATGGYGEQYF